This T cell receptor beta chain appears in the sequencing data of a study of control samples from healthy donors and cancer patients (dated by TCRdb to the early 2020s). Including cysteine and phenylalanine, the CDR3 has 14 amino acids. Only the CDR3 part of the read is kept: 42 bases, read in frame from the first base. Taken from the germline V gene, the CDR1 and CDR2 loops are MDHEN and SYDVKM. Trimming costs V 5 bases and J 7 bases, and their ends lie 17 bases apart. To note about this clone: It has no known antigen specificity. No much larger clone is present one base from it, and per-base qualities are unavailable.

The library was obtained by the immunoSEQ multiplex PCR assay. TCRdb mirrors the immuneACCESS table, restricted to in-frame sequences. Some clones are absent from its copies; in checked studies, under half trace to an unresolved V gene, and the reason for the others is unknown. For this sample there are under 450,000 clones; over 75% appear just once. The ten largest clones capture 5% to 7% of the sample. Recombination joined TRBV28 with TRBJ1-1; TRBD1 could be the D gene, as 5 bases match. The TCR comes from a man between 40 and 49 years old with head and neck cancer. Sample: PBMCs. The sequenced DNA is TGTGCCAGCAGTATGGGATGGGGCCGGGGTGAAGCTTTCTTT. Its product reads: CASSMGWGRGEAFF.